Below, 5 T cell receptor beta chains from the same sample are listed, as sequenced in a study of T cells in Graves' hyperthyroidism and ophthalmopathy. RNA transcripts provided the source from which TCR beta CDR3 regions were amplified. In the first-round RT-PCR of the TCR CDR3, the HTBI primer set was used. TCRdb reprocessed the multiplex PCR reads via MiXCR and lists one record per CDR3 protein. The data hold roughly 160,000 distinct CDR3 sequences, with approximately 9% observed a single time. Sequenced input: blood. The source of these receptors is a woman between 18 and 30 years old with Graves' hyperthyroidism that later progressed to Graves' ophthalmopathy.

This chain joins TRBV18 and TRBJ2-3; 7 nucleotides match TRBD2. CDR3 length: 14 amino acids. V gave up 0 bases and J gave up 3 bases; unmatched junction bases: 0. From germline, CDR1 is KGHSH and CDR2 LQKENI. CDR3 protein: CASSPPGGTDTQYF. DNA for the CDR3: TGTGCCAGCTCACCACCGGGGGGGACAGATACGCAGTATTTT.

This clonotype was seen at least ten times. The chain uses TRBV10-3 and TRBJ1-5, with TRBD1 identical over 7 bases. With 3 bases clipped from V and 0 bases from J, the junction kept 5 bases outside the gene matches. Germline CDR1 is ENHRY and CDR2 is SYGVKD. CDR3 length: 16 residues. In DNA, the CDR3 is TGTGCCATCAGTGATCCGGGACAGTATAGCAATCAGCCCCAGCATTTT. Its translation: CAISDPGQYSNQPQHF.

This clonotype has a count of ten or more. This sequence joins TRBV14 and TRBJ1-4; maybe TRBD1 (5 bases). CDR1 and CDR2 (germline): SGHDN, FVKESK. CDR3 length: 14 amino acids. V lost 5 bases and J 5 bases, leaving 12 bases between the germline ends. This chain's CDR3 is CASSRQLPNEKLFF. The CDR3 DNA reads as TGTGCCAGCAGCAGACAGCTACCGAATGAAAAACTGTTTTTT.

At least ten counts were recorded for this clonotype. The CDR3 sequence: CSVHRERSYNEQFF. The CDR3 coding sequence is TGCAGTGTCCACCGTGAACGCTCCTACAATGAGCAGTTCTTC. The rearrangement links TRBV20-1 to TRBJ2-1; D gene unclear. Per germline, CDR1 DFQATT and CDR2 SNEGSKA (reference sequence). V lost 7 bases, J lost 0 bases, and 13 bases lay in between. The CDR3 spans 14 residues.

Many counts were recorded for this clonotype. V gene TRBV12-3 or TRBV12-4 combines with J gene TRBJ1-1; perhaps TRBD1 as D (5 bases). The CDR3 spans 15 residues. V was shortened by 2 bases and J by 1 base, with 11 bases between the two germline ends. This chain's CDR3 is CASSLTPTGNTEAFF. CDR3 nucleotide sequence: TGTGCCAGCAGTTTAACCCCCACAGGGAACACTGAAGCTTTCTTT.